This section outlines one T cell receptor beta chain sequence together with its context. Its target is not known. The data stem from a study of beta chain features in type 1 diabetes. The study, taken as a whole, reports: Researchers reported that naive, central memory and Treg TCRB repertoires appeared more similar in patients than in healthy donors. In cDNA sequencing, cells with high TCR expression could be over-represented. Whether TCRB rearrangement is influenced by HLA type was left unresolved in this analysis. Moderately but significantly shorter TCRB CDR3s were found in Type 1 diabetes patients in all four CD4+ subsets.

Expressed TCRB transcripts were sequenced after all isolated RNA was converted to cDNA. Approximately 4 million reads was the average for naive, central memory and regulatory T cell samples. The table came from immunoSEQ multiplex PCR; TCRdb's copy has only in-frame clones and leaves some out. This sample has 95,000 to 150,000 clones, with around 15% found just once. Trimming stripped 1 base from V and 1 base from J, with 8 bases between. Germline loops: CDR1 LNHDA, CDR2 SQIVND (reference sequence). The CDR3 spans 16 residues. Sequencing was done on a sample of central memory CD4+ T cells from blood. This receptor was identified in a young man with type 1 diabetes. This chain links TRBV19 with TRBJ2-6; D gene ambiguous. The DNA of the CDR3 is TGTGCCAGTAGTATAGTGCAGACATCTGGGGCCAACGTCCTGACTTTC. Translation: CASSIVQTSGANVLTF.